The clone carrying this TCR beta chain has at least ten counts. Its target is not known. The data belong to a study of spatial heterogeneity in lung cancer. Study results and caveats: It was found that expanded intratumoral alpha and beta TCR counts tracked tumor mutation counts.

Time point here: sample taken at primary tumor resection. In TCRdb, the 5' RACE reads were re-called with MiXCR into one record per CDR3 protein. The table records 20,000 to 25,000 distinct CDR3 sequences, under 7.5% of them present only once. The receptor was derived from a male donor with early-stage non-small cell lung cancer. The starting material was lung tumor tissue, obtained at surgery.

The CDR3 DNA is TGTGCCAGCATCCCACAGGGGATGGACCAAGAGACCCAGTACTTC. Encoded protein: CASIPQGMDQETQYF. The chain couples TRBV12-3 or TRBV12-4 to TRBJ2-5; 7 positions agree with TRBD1. This CDR3 contains 15 residues. V lost 7 bases to trimming and J lost 0 bases; unmatched junction nucleotides: 8.